This record looks at one T cell receptor beta chain sequence and its context. Antigen specificity is unknown. This sample was included in a study of vaccination effects on CD4 cells after COVID-19. The protocol was immunoSEQ multiplex PCR, while the TCRdb copy is restricted to in-frame clones and leaves out a portion. The data hold tens of thousands of clones, with around three quarters observed a single time. Prior to sequencing, the ViraFEST assay stimulated PBMC with viral peptide pools, which expanded the antigen-specific CD4+ T cells. Following culture for roughly 10 days, CD4+ T cells were isolated. None of the vaccinated had previously contracted SARS-CoV-2, and their nucleocapsid antibodies tested negative. Germline assignment: CDR1 SGHNT and CDR2 YYREEE (reference sequence). The CDR3 has 16 amino acids. The V segment lost 3 bases and the J segment 1 base; nucleotides outside the gene matches: 7.

The receptor comes from a human donor who received a COVID-19 vaccine. The sample was CD4+ T cells from PBMCs cultured with HCoV-OC43 spike peptides, taken before COVID-19 vaccination. Indicated subset: HCoV-OC43 spike overlapping peptide pool stimulation. The rearrangement uses TRBV5-4 and TRBJ1-5; 7 positions match TRBD1. CDR3 nucleotides: TGTGCCAGCAGCTGGGGGGGGACAGTAAGCAATCAGCCCCAGCATTTT. Translation gives CASSWGGTVSNQPQHF.